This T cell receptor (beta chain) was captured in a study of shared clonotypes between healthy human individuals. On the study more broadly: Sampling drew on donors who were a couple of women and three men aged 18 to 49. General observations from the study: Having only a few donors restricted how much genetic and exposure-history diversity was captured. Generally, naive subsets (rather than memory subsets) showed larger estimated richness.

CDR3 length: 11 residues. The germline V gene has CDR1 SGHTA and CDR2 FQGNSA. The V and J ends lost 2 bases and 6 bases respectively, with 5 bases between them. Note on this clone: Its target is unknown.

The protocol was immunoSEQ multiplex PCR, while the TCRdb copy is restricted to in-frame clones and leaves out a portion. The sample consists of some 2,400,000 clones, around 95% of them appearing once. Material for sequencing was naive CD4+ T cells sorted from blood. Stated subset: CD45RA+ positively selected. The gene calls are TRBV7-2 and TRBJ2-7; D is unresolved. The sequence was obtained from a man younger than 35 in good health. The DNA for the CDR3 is TGTGCCAGCAGCTTAAGTCGCGAGCAGTACTTC. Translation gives CASSLSREQYF.